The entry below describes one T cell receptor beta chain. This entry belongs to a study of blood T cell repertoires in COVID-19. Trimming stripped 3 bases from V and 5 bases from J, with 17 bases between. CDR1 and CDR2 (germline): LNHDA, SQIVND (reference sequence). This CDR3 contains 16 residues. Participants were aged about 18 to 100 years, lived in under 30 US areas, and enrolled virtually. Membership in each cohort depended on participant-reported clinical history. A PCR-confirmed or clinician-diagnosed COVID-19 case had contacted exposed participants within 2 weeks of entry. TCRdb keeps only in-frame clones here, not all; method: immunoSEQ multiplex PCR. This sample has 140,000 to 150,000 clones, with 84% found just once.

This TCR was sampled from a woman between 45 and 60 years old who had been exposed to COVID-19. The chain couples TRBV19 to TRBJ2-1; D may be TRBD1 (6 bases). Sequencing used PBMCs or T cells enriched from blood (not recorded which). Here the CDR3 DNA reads TGTGCCAGTAGTATTACAGGGACCCGAATGAACAATGAGCAGTTCTTC. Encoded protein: CASSITGTRMNNEQFF.